This T cell receptor beta chain is from a study of beta chain features in type 1 diabetes. Study-level points and caveats: Type 1 diabetes patients showed a moderate but significant shortening of TCRB CDR3s in all four CD4+ subsets.

This clone was counted at least ten times. What it binds is not known. The entirety of the isolated RNA underwent reverse transcription, so expressed TCRB transcripts were sequenced. Sequencing was performed with immunoSEQ multiplex PCR; in TCRdb, only in-frame clones are kept and a portion is missing. The profile shows 140,000 or so clones, more than 10% of them singletons. Trimming removed 1 base from V and 7 bases from J, with 7 bases in between. The CDR3 extends over 11 amino acids. Germline V lookup: CDR1 GTSNPN, CDR2 SVGIG (reference sequence). Sequencing input: central memory CD4+ T cells from blood. The clonotype comes from a man between 18 and 29 years old with type 1 diabetes. The chain couples TRBV30 to TRBJ1-1; D unresolved. The CDR3 DNA sequence: TGTGCCTGGAGTGCCACCTTTGAAGCTTTCTTT. Translation gives CAWSATFEAFF.